This T cell receptor (beta chain) stems from a study of cytomegalovirus exposure and HLA in healthy donors. As for this clone: What it recognizes is unknown.

The V gene lost 6 bases and the J gene lost 1 base, with 10 bases spanning the gap. Germline lookup yields CDR1 SEHNR and CDR2 FQNEAQ (reference sequence). The CDR3 covers 14 residues. Study-level findings and limits: Later, TCR association rates were found to vary by HLA locus, highest for DRB1 and lowest for HLA-C.

Both 60 Vbeta primers and 13 Jbeta primers went into the PCR. Clones were read by immunoSEQ multiplex PCR, and TCRdb kept only the in-frame ones, dropping some. The data hold roughly 200,000 clones, with about 86% observed a single time. V usage is TRBV7-9 and J usage is TRBJ2-1, with a possible D match to TRBD2 (5 bases). Source material: PBMCs. This clonotype was obtained from a woman aged 25-40 years in good health and CMV-seronegative. The DNA of the CDR3 is TGTGCCAGCAGTCGGCTAGCATCCTACAATGAGCAGTTCTTC. It encodes CASSRLASYNEQFF.